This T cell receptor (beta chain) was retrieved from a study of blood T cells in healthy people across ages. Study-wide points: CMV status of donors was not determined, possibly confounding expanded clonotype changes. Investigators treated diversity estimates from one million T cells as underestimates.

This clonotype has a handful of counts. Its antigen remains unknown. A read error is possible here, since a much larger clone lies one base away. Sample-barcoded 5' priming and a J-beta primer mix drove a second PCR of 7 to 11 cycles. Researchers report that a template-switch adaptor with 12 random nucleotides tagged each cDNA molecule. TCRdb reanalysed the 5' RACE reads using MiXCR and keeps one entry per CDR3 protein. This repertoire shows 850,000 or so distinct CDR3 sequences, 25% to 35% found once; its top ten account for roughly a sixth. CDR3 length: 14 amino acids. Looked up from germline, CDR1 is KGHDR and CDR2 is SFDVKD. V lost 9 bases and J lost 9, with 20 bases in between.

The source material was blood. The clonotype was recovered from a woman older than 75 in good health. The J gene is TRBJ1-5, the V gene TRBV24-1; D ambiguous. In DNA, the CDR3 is TGTGCCACCCCAGTACGTGCCCTGAGACGGCCCCAGCATTTT. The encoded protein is CATPVRALRRPQHF.